Presented here are 10 T cell receptor beta chains from one specimen sequenced in a study of blood T cell repertoires in COVID-19. The protocol was immunoSEQ multiplex PCR, while the TCRdb copy is restricted to in-frame clones and leaves out a portion. The sample lists 300,000 to 450,000 clones, 70% to 90% occurring once. The material sequenced was PBMCs or T cells enriched from blood (not recorded which). The receptor set was obtained from a woman younger than 30 who had recovered from COVID-19.

The chain has TRBV5-4 and TRBJ2-3; maybe TRBD1 (6 bases). This CDR3 spans 15 amino acids. V lost 2 bases, J lost 2 bases, and 12 bases lay in between. Germline lookup yields CDR1 SGHNT and CDR2 YYREEE (reference sequence). CDR3 in amino acids: CASSLVQGPTDTQYF. The CDR3 coding sequence is TGTGCCAGCAGCTTAGTACAGGGACCCACAGATACGCAGTATTTT.

The V and J genes are TRBV5-1 and TRBJ2-5; TRBD1 matches 8 bases. There are 14 residues in the CDR3. After removal of 4 bases from V and 4 bases from J, the junction contained 6 bases not matched to a gene. Per the germline V gene, CDR1 is SGHRS and CDR2 is YFSETQ. The CDR3 DNA reads as TGCGCCAGCAGCACGGACAGGGTGAGAGAGACCCAGTACTTC. Encoded protein: CASSTDRVRETQYF.

This clone is a singleton in its sample. The chain uses TRBV6-2 or TRBV6-3 and TRBJ1-3; D is uncertain. This CDR3 is 14 amino acids long. V lost 5 bases and J 8 bases, leaving 16 bases between the germline ends. The germline gives CDR1 MNHEY, CDR2 SVGEGT. CDR3: CASSLPARWDTIYF. As DNA, the CDR3 is TGTGCCAGCAGTCTCCCAGCGCGGTGGGACACCATATATTTT.

The V gene is TRBV4-1, the J gene TRBJ2-5, with 11 nucleotides matching TRBD1. V was clipped by 8 bases and J by 5 bases; unmatched bases: 7. Germline CDR1 reads MGHRA; CDR2 reads YSYEKL. The CDR3 extends over 14 amino acids. CDR3: CASGWTGGDETQYF. DNA of the CDR3: TGCGCCAGCGGTTGGACAGGGGGCGACGAGACCCAGTACTTC.

This chain joins TRBV30 and TRBJ1-3, with D possibly matching TRBD1 (5 bases). Trimming removed 4 bases at V and 0 bases at J, with 22 bases between. Germline V gene data show CDR1 as GTSNPN and CDR2 as SVGIG (reference sequence). The CDR3 has 18 residues. DNA for the CDR3: TGTGCCTGGAAAAGACAGCATCCTTTATCCCACTCTGGAAACACCATATATTTT. This codes for CAWKRQHPLSHSGNTIYF.

V usage is TRBV24-1 and J usage is TRBJ1-4; D uncertain. Trimming stripped 4 bases from V and 6 bases from J, with 11 bases between. In germline, CDR1 is KGHDR, CDR2 SFDVKD. The CDR3 covers 14 residues. CDR3 region: CATSDPGRDEKLFF. CDR3 coding DNA: TGTGCCACCAGTGACCCCGGGAGAGATGAAAAACTGTTTTTT.

The V call is TRBV5-5, the J call TRBJ2-7; the D gene is possibly TRBD2 (6 bases). The CDR3 consists of 15 residues. V was cut by 7 bases and J by 2 bases, with 19 bases left in between. The germline V gene has CDR1 SGHKS and CDR2 YYEKEE (reference sequence). CDR3 residues: CASRPVEGTTYEQYF. CDR3 nucleotides: TGTGCCAGCCGCCCAGTGGAGGGGACCACCTACGAGCAGTACTTC.

V and J are TRBV9 and TRBJ2-1, with TRBD2 identical over 7 bases. V trimming: 0 bases; J trimming: 7 bases; junction bases outside the gene matches: 10. This CDR3 is 16 amino acids long. Looked up from germline, CDR1 is SGDLS and CDR2 is YYNGEE. DNA of the CDR3: TGTGCCAGCAGCGTAGCTTACGGGGGGTTGTTGAATGAGCAGTTCTTC. Protein: CASSVAYGGLLNEQFF.

This clone was picked up a small number of times. This chain connects TRBV5-1 to TRBJ2-7; 9 nucleotides agree with TRBD1. J lost 4 bases, V lost 4 bases, and 3 bases had no gene match. CDR3 size: 13 residues. The V gene's germline CDR1 is SGHRS and CDR2 YFSETQ. Written as DNA, the CDR3 is TGCGCCAGCAGCCCGGACAGGGGTTACGAGCAGTACTTC. Protein: CASSPDRGYEQYF.

The chain combines TRBV7-8 with TRBJ1-2; no reliable D call. V lost 3 bases and J 14 bases, leaving 13 bases between the germline ends. The length of the CDR3 is 11 residues. Per the germline V gene, CDR1 is SGHVS and CDR2 is FQNEAQ. The CDR3 DNA reads as TGTGCCAGCAGCTTCCCGACTGACTTAACCTTC. The encoded protein is CASSFPTDLTF.